This TCR beta chain stems from a study of CD8+ T cells in alopecia areata listed by TCRdb under 2018. Some background on the complete study: To study T cell clonal expansion in alopecia areata, the researchers applied high-throughput TCRbeta sequencing to both the C3H/HeJ mouse model and human patients. On the human side, TCRbeta sequencing was run on scalp tissue and on sorted CD4+ and CD8+ peripheral blood T cells from healthy controls and from alopecia areata patients with either patchy or totalis/universalis disease. Scalp clonality was compared among normal scalp (n=4), patchy alopecia areata scalp (n=8), and alopecia totalis/universalis scalp (n=8). The RNA source kit depended on sample type: the PAXgene miRNA kit for fixed scalp, the miRNeasy kit for PBMCs, and the RNeasy kit for mouse skin. TCRbeta CDR3 regions were amplified by immunoSEQ multiplex PCR using 35 Vbeta forward and 13 Jbeta reverse primers.

Spanning cysteine to phenylalanine, the CDR3 consists of 16 amino acids. Only the CDR3 region is kept as DNA, spanning 48 bases read in frame from base 1. V loses 4 bases of germline sequence and J loses 0 bases, and the interval between the two ends is 15 bases. Reading the germline V gene (reference sequence) gives CDR1 SEHNR and CDR2 FQNEAQ. About this clone itself: The specificity of this receptor is unknown. No base quality values were provided; no much bigger clone lies one nucleotide off.

The research as a whole found: Unlike mouse skin, which is dominated by gammadelta T cells, normal human skin has resident alphabeta T cells that are also sequenced, and this complicates analysis of the scalp TCR repertoire. Higher clonality and more expanded CD8+ clones were observed in lesional scalp than in normal scalp, particularly in alopecia totalis/universalis, a finding suggestive of antigenic drive. TCR sequences shared between patients were less clear than in mice, possibly partly because of HLA diversity in the patient population.

Lesional scalp punch biopsies and peripheral blood were obtained from alopecia areata patients. PBMCs were separated by density centrifugation and stained for CD3, CD4 and CD8, after which CD4+ and CD8+ T cells were sorted on a FACSAria. The untreated alopecia areata patients were recruited through a multicenter biomarker study. Blood CD8+ T cells from 5 or 6 biomarker-study patients were further sorted into NKG2D-low and NKG2D-high fractions. Libraries were constructed by the immunoSEQ multiplex PCR assay. RNA was extracted from all samples and reverse transcribed into cDNA, which served as template for TCR sequencing. First-strand cDNA was synthesized using SuperScript III with a 2:1 mix of oligo-dT and random hexamers. A synthetic immune receptor repertoire was used to measure amplification bias, and any remaining bias was corrected computationally. In the authors' own workflow: Raw reads were preprocessed to remove errors, and CDR3 was defined by IMGT conventions from the conserved cysteine to phenylalanine. To get clonality, Shannon entropy was normalized by log2 of the number of productive unique TCRs and the result was subtracted from 1. Whether each scalp clone was CD4 or CD8 was inferred by checking scalp TCRbeta sequences against the CD4 and CD8 repertoires from sorted blood. This immuneACCESS table, as held by TCRdb, lists in-frame sequences with V and J called but not all clones. Of the missing ones, under half trace to an unresolved V gene in checked studies; the others have no known cause. V, J and clone size were drawn from that table, and D and trimming were deduced from the DNA. Here the sample has around 34,000 clones; around 60% occur a single time. The top ten constitute almost 40% of the sample.

What was sequenced was NKG2D-high CD8+ T cells sorted from blood. The intended sense of this specimen's cell subset or site label: sorted CD8+ NKG2D-high blood T cells. The receptor's source is a human donor with alopecia areata. The rearranged chain carries TRBV7-9 and TRBJ2-5; no D segment can be confidently identified. The nucleotide sequence is TGTGCCAGCAGCTCGACCTGGACCACGTACCAAGAGACCCAGTACTTC. It is translated as CASSSTWTTYQETQYF.